This TCR beta chain was sequenced during a study of CD8 T cells in Susac syndrome. The V and J ends lost 8 bases and 1 base, in that order; junction bases with no gene match: 11. This CDR3 is built from 15 residues. Germline lookup yields CDR1 LNHDA and CDR2 SQIVND (reference sequence). Random hexamers primed reverse transcription of 0.5 to 1 ug RNA. TCRdb reprocessed the immunoSEQ multiplex PCR reads via MiXCR and lists one record per CDR3 protein. The sample records around 270,000 distinct CDR3 sequences, 75% to 85% being singletons. The chain links TRBV19 to TRBJ2-7; TRBD1 agrees at 7 bases. The sample was CD8+ T cells from PBMCs. The clonotype was recovered from a human donor with multiple sclerosis. DNA for the CDR3: TGTGCCAGTTCCTCCTCGGGACAGCTTTCCTACGAGCAGTACTTC. It codes for CASSSSGQLSYEQYF.